The 18 T cell receptor beta chains below were found in one sample sequenced in a study of blood T cell repertoires in COVID-19. TCRdb's copy holds only in-frame clones and misses some; the assay was immunoSEQ multiplex PCR. Found here are around 310,000 clones, roughly nine tenths of them singletons; the top ten hold roughly a tenth. The sequencing input was PBMCs or T cells enriched from blood (not recorded which). The receptors come from a woman aged 30 to 39 who had recovered from COVID-19.

The rearrangement joins TRBV30 to TRBJ1-1; 10 nucleotides line up with TRBD1. Germline loops: CDR1 GTSNPN, CDR2 SVGIG (reference sequence). CDR3 length equals 15 residues. The V gene end was trimmed by 3 bases and the J gene end by 5 bases; junction bases not matched to a gene: 9. The DNA of the CDR3 is TGTGCCTGGAGGGAGACAGGGGGCTGGGGAACTGAAGCTTTCTTT. Translating it yields CAWRETGGWGTEAFF. The full variable domain, in which reference TRBV30 and TRBJ1-1 provide the parts outside the CDR3, is SQTIHQWPATLVQPVGSPLSLECTVEGTSNPNLYWYRQAAGRGLQLLFYSVGIGQISSEVPQNLSASRPQDRQFILSSKKLLLSDSGFYLCAWRETGGWGTEAFFGQGTRLTVV.

The chain couples TRBV4-3 to TRBJ2-3, with D possibly being TRBD2 (5 bases). V lost 3 bases, J lost 5 bases, and 9 bases lay in between. This CDR3 has 13 residues. Germline V gives CDR1 LGHNA, CDR2 YSLEER. The DNA of the CDR3 is TGCGCCAGCAGCCAGCAGGAGGAAGATACGCAGTATTTT. Its protein product is CASSQQEEDTQYF.

The J gene is TRBJ2-7, the V gene TRBV10-1; 7 nucleotides line up with TRBD1. Germline trimming cut 5 bases from V and 12 bases from J; bases unmatched to any gene: 10. The CDR3 is made up of 12 amino acids. Germline CDR1 is WNHNN and CDR2 is SYGVQD (reference sequence). CDR3 nucleotides: TGCGCCAGCAGTATCCCGACAGGGCCCCTGTACTTC. Protein product: CASSIPTGPLYF.

V gene TRBV10-3 combines with J gene TRBJ2-7; possible D gene TRBD1, 6 bases. V lost 3 bases and J lost 6, with 12 bases in between. The CDR3 is 13 amino acids. The germline CDR1 and CDR2 sequences are ENHRY and SYGVKD. The CDR3 protein is CAISDRTDAEQYF. In nucleotides, the CDR3 is TGTGCCATCAGTGACAGGACAGATGCCGAGCAGTACTTC.

V is TRBV2 and J is TRBJ2-2, with no clear D. V lost 8 bases, J lost 0 bases, and 16 bases lay in between. The CDR3 contains 16 residues. Germline CDR1 SNHLY, CDR2 FYNNEI. The CDR3 sequence is CASLYRDTANTGELFF. The CDR3 bases are TGTGCCAGCTTATATCGAGACACTGCGAACACCGGGGAGCTGTTTTTT.

J is TRBJ2-3 and V is TRBV18, with D unresolved. Trimming removed 6 bases at V and 3 bases at J, with 4 bases between. CDR1 is KGHSH and CDR2 is LQKENI in the germline V gene. This CDR3 spans 11 amino acids. Written as DNA, the CDR3 is TGTGCCAGCTCGACTACAGATACGCAGTATTTT. Encoded protein: CASSTTDTQYF.

The chain carries TRBV4-1 and TRBJ2-3; tentatively, D is TRBD2 (7 bases). The V gene's germline CDR1 is MGHRA and CDR2 YSYEKL. The CDR3 runs to 13 residues. Trimming took off 3 bases at V and 11 bases at J, with 15 bases between the two ends. The CDR3 spells CASSQGASGEQYF. CDR3 coding DNA: TGCGCCAGCAGCCAGGGGGCTAGCGGAGAGCAGTATTTT.

The gene calls are TRBV28 and TRBJ2-7; TRBD2 matches 7 bases. Germline V gene data show CDR1 as MDHEN and CDR2 as SYDVKM. The CDR3 contains 15 residues. With V trimmed by 0 bases and J by 0 bases, 2 bases remained unmatched. CDR3 bases: TGTGCCAGCAGTTTATGGGGGGGGAGCTCCTACGAGCAGTACTTC. This gives the protein CASSLWGGSSYEQYF.

This rearrangement joins TRBV30 to TRBJ2-7; tentative D call: TRBD1 (5 bases). Trimming took off 0 bases at V and 2 bases at J, with 8 bases between the two ends. This CDR3 comprises 13 residues. The germline gives CDR1 GTSNPN, CDR2 SVGIG (reference sequence). CDR3 DNA sequence: TGTGCCTGGAGTGTAAAGGGGACCTACGAGCAGTACTTC. The encoded protein is CAWSVKGTYEQYF.

The chain couples TRBV27 to TRBJ2-2; a possible D gene is TRBD2 (5 bases). Germline CDR1 and CDR2: MNHEY and SMNVEV (reference sequence). V was cut by 6 bases and J by 4 bases, with 9 bases left in between. There are 13 residues in the CDR3. The DNA for the CDR3 is TGTGCCAGCAGCGGACTCCTCACCGGGGAGCTGTTTTTT. Its protein product is CASSGLLTGELFF.

The chain links TRBV18 to TRBJ1-2, with a possible D match to TRBD1 (6 bases). CDR3 length: 15 amino acids. Germline CDR1 reads KGHSH; CDR2 reads LQKENI. V lost 2 bases to trimming and J lost 6 bases, with 16 bases between them. CDR3 sequence reads: CASSPVSGGADGYTF. The CDR3, as DNA: TGTGCCAGCTCACCAGTCTCGGGGGGCGCAGATGGCTACACCTTC.

The V call is TRBV28, the J call TRBJ1-1; 9 nucleotides agree with TRBD1. This CDR3 is 15 amino acids long. V gave up 4 bases and J gave up 4 bases; unmatched junction bases: 7. CDR1 and CDR2 (germline): MDHEN, SYDVKM. CDR3 DNA: TGTGCCAGCAGTTCACCCGGGACAGGGTCCACTGAAGCTTTCTTT. Translated: CASSSPGTGSTEAFF. Combining the CDR3 with reference TRBV28 and TRBJ1-1 gives the whole variable domain DVKVTQSSRYLVKRTGEKVFLECVQDMDHENMFWYRQDPGLGLRLIYFSYDVKMKEKGDIPEGYSVSREKKERFSLILESASTNQTSMYLCASSSPGTGSTEAFFGQGTRLTVV.

This clone has more than one count but fewer than ten. The chain couples TRBV19 to TRBJ2-7; 7 bases map to TRBD2. This CDR3 has 13 residues. Germline lookup yields CDR1 LNHDA and CDR2 SQIVND (reference sequence). V shed 4 bases and J 9 bases; nucleotides not matched to a gene: 9. The CDR3, as DNA: TGTGCCAGTAGTAAACAGCGGGGTGGAAGGCAGTACTTC. As protein: CASSKQRGGRQYF.

The chain employs TRBV3-1 (or the pseudogene TRBV3-2) and TRBJ2-1; tentatively, D is TRBD2 (6 bases). Trimming took off 4 bases at V and 3 bases at J, with 13 bases between the two ends. This CDR3 has 15 amino acids. Germline values: CDR1 LGHDT, CDR2 YNNKEL (reference sequence). The CDR3 DNA follows: TGTGCCAGCAGCCTAACCGGGACTGGCTACAATGAGCAGTTCTTC. Its protein product is CASSLTGTGYNEQFF.

The chain links TRBV30 to TRBJ1-5; possible D gene TRBD1, 6 bases. Trimming cost V 2 bases and J 0 bases, with 11 bases left between them. Germline V lookup: CDR1 GTSNPN, CDR2 SVGIG (reference sequence). CDR3 length: 15 amino acids. The CDR3 DNA follows: TGTGCCTGGAGTCCAGGGGAGTATAGCAATCAGCCCCAGCATTTT. Amino acid sequence: CAWSPGEYSNQPQHF.

This chain joins TRBV29-1 and TRBJ2-2; tentative D call: TRBD1 (5 bases). Germline assignment: CDR1 SQVTM and CDR2 ANQGSEA. Trimming removed 1 base at V and 8 bases at J, with 14 bases between. CDR3 length: 14 residues. CDR3 sequence: CSVEGLTVGGELFF. In DNA, the CDR3 is TGCAGCGTTGAAGGTCTGACAGTCGGGGGGGAGCTGTTTTTT.

The gene calls are TRBV7-2 and TRBJ2-5, with a weak D call TRBD2 (7 bases). The length of the CDR3 is 16 residues. Germline-derived CDR1 and CDR2 are SGHTA and FQGNSA. The V and J ends lost 1 base and 5 bases respectively, with 17 bases between them. The CDR3 here is CASSLGVLGGQETQYF. CDR3 DNA: TGTGCCAGCAGCTTAGGTGTTCTCGGGGGGCAGGAGACCCAGTACTTC.

The DNA for the CDR3 is TGTGCCAGCACCATCGCAGGTGGGGCCAACGTCCTGACTTTC. Encoded protein: CASTIAGGANVLTF. The rearrangement joins TRBV7-9 to TRBJ2-6; D is uncertain. Germline CDR1 and CDR2: SEHNR and FQNEAQ (reference sequence). CDR3 length: 14 residues. Trimming pared 7 bases from V and 3 bases from J, leaving 10 bases between.